The 25 T cell receptor beta chains reported below all come from one sample, sequenced in a study of T cells in Graves' hyperthyroidism and ophthalmopathy. The CDR3 regions of TCR beta were amplified from RNA transcripts. Initially, a first-round RT-PCR of the TCR CDR3 employed the HTBI primer set. Via MiXCR, TCRdb re-called the multiplex PCR reads, giving one row per CDR3 protein. The table lists around 300,000 distinct CDR3 sequences, roughly 13% of them singletons. The material sequenced was blood. The receptors were gathered from a woman under 40 with Graves' hyperthyroidism.

This clonotype was seen at least ten times. This sequence joins TRBV30 and TRBJ1-4; D gene ambiguous. The CDR3 loop spans 13 amino acids. Deletions cut 5 bases from V and 8 bases from J, with 15 bases between. Germline CDR1 and CDR2: GTSNPN and SVGIG (reference sequence). CDR3 protein: CAWGQGNREKLFF. Written as DNA, the CDR3 is TGTGCCTGGGGGCAAGGGAATCGGGAAAAACTGTTTTTT. Looking up the rest from reference TRBV30 and TRBJ1-4 gives the full variable domain: SQTIHQWPATLVQPVGSPLSLECTVEGTSNPNLYWYRQAAGRGLQLLFYSVGIGQISSEVPQNLSASRPQDRQFILSSKKLLLSDSGFYLCAWGQGNREKLFFGSGTQLSVL.

This clonotype has a single count. A much larger clone differs by one base, so this may be a read error. A read error is likely, as this CDR3 ends without the conserved phenylalanine or tryptophan. The rearrangement links TRBV3-1 to TRBJ1-5, with D possibly matching TRBD1 (5 bases). CDR3 length: 15 amino acids. Per germline, CDR1 LGHDT and CDR2 YNNKEL (reference sequence). V lost 1 base and J lost 3, with 10 bases in between. The CDR3, as DNA: TGTGCCAGCAGCCAAGGGGACGGATACAATCAGCCCCAGCATCTT. Its translation is CASSQGDGYNQPQHL.

The J gene is TRBJ1-5, the V gene TRBV24-1; 7 bases map to TRBD1. The CDR3 totals 15 residues. V was clipped by 10 bases and J by 0 bases; unmatched bases: 8. CDR1 is KGHDR, CDR2 SFDVKD, per germline. The CDR3 region is CATKQGIYSNQPQHF. CDR3 sequence (DNA): TGTGCCACTAAACAGGGGATCTATAGCAATCAGCCCCAGCATTTT.

The genes are TRBV20-1 and TRBJ2-2; the D gene is possibly TRBD2 (6 bases). The CDR3 loop spans 15 amino acids. CDR1 and CDR2 (germline): DFQATT, SNEGSKA (reference sequence). V lost 0 bases to trimming and J lost 5 bases, with 13 bases between them. CDR3 nucleotide sequence: TGCAGTGCTAGAGATTTCGGGGGTATAACCGGGGAGCTGTTTTTT. This translates into CSARDFGGITGELFF.

The V call is TRBV6-1, the J call TRBJ1-2; D is possibly TRBD1 (5 bases). Trimming took 6 bases from V and 4 from J, leaving 15 bases between them. The CDR3 is made up of 14 amino acids. Germline V gene lookup returns CDR1 MNHNS and CDR2 SASEGT. The CDR3 coding sequence is TGTGCCAGCAGGCGGCCGGGACGGACCTATGGCTACACCTTC. Residues: CASRRPGRTYGYTF.

The chain has TRBV20-1 and TRBJ2-4, with 13 bases matching TRBD2. The germline V gene has CDR1 DFQATT and CDR2 SNEGSKA (reference sequence). The CDR3 sequence is 15 residues long. V shed 0 bases, J shed 9 bases, and the junction held 5 bases outside the gene matches. The DNA of the CDR3 is TGCAGTGCTAGAGAAGGACTAGCGGGAGCTATCATTCAGTACTTC. It yields the protein CSAREGLAGAIIQYF.

This clonotype was found many times. The rearrangement uses TRBV6-2 or TRBV6-3 and TRBJ2-4; the D is unclear. CDR3 length equals 11 residues. CDR1 and CDR2 (germline): MNHEY, SVGEGT. The germline V and J ends were trimmed by 4 bases and 7 bases, with 5 bases remaining between them. The CDR3 sequence is CASSSRNIQYF. In DNA form, the CDR3 reads TGTGCCAGCAGTTCACGTAACATTCAGTACTTC.

This clonotype came up many times. The chain links TRBV6-2 or TRBV6-3 to TRBJ2-5, with D perhaps matching TRBD2 (5 bases). CDR3 length: 13 amino acids. Per the germline V gene, CDR1 is MNHEY and CDR2 is SVGEGT. V lost 8 bases and J 4 bases, leaving 14 bases between the germline ends. CDR3: CASGYRTGETQYF. The CDR3 nucleotides are TGTGCCAGCGGATATCGGACTGGAGAGACCCAGTACTTC.

The chain carries TRBV20-1 and TRBJ1-1, with D possibly being TRBD1 (6 bases). The CDR3 extends over 15 amino acids. V was pared by 5 bases and J by 11 bases, with 27 bases between. Germline V gene data show CDR1 as DFQATT and CDR2 as SNEGSKA (reference sequence). CDR3 residues: CSAPRTGGRNTKAFF. The CDR3 nucleotides read TGCAGTGCTCCTCGAACGGGGGGCCGTAACACTAAGGCTTTCTTT.

V gene TRBV20-1 combines with J gene TRBJ2-7; D may be TRBD1 or TRBD2 (5 bases each). Germline-derived CDR1 and CDR2 are DFQATT and SNEGSKA (reference sequence). The germline V and J ends were trimmed by 1 base and 5 bases, with 15 bases remaining between them. The CDR3 runs to 14 residues. The DNA of the CDR3 is TGCAGTGCTAGAGCCGGGGCTATTCACGACGAGCAGTACTTC. It specifies CSARAGAIHDEQYF.

V usage is TRBV7-2 and J usage is TRBJ1-5; no firm D call. Germline V gene sequence: CDR1 SGHTA, CDR2 FQGNSA. This CDR3 has 17 residues. V dropped 2 bases and J dropped 1 base, with 15 bases sitting between them. CDR3 in DNA: TGTGCCAGCAGCTTATCGCCTGGAGTTCCCAGCAATCAGCCCCAGCATTTT. Protein: CASSLSPGVPSNQPQHF.

V is TRBV11-2 and J is TRBJ2-7; perhaps D is TRBD1 or TRBD2 (6 bases each). The CDR3 has 14 residues. The germline V gene encodes CDR1 SGHAT and CDR2 FQNNGV. V was pared by 3 bases and J by 6 bases, with 15 bases between. This CDR3 is CASSFGGGSIEQYF. CDR3 in DNA: TGTGCCAGCAGCTTCGGAGGGGGTAGTATCGAGCAGTACTTC.

This clonotype was counted only a few times. This chain connects TRBV18 to TRBJ2-7, with 7 bases matching TRBD2. V lost 6 bases, J lost 1 base, and 9 bases stayed unmatched. Per the germline V gene, CDR1 is KGHSH and CDR2 is LQKENI. The CDR3 contains 15 residues. The CDR3 protein is CASSQRQRESYEQYF. DNA of the CDR3: TGTGCCAGCTCCCAAAGGCAGCGGGAATCCTACGAGCAGTACTTC. The entire variable domain, with the rest obtained from reference TRBV18 and TRBJ2-7, is as follows: NAGVMQNPRHLVRRRGQEARLRCSPMKGHSHVYWYRQLPEEGLKFMVYLQKENIIDESGMPKERFSAEFPKEGPSILRIQQVVRGDSAAYFCASSQRQRESYEQYFGPGTRLTVT.

This clonotype was observed at least ten times. CDR3: CSASGSPYEQYF. CDR3 bases: TGCAGTGCTAGCGGGAGTCCCTACGAGCAGTACTTC. The chain couples TRBV20-1 to TRBJ2-7, with TRBD2 as a possible D gene (6 bases). CDR1 is DFQATT and CDR2 is SNEGSKA in the germline V gene (reference sequence). The CDR3 totals 12 residues. V lost 3 bases to trimming and J lost 2 bases, with 8 bases between them.

V is TRBV3-1 and J is TRBJ2-7; 7 nucleotides agree with TRBD1. The germline gives CDR1 LGHDT, CDR2 YNNKEL (reference sequence). Losses at the gene ends were 7 bases for V and 1 base for J; bases not matched to a gene: 10. The CDR3 is 15 amino acids. CDR3 sequence (DNA): TGTGCCAGCAACATCGAGGGGGCAGGATCCTACGAGCAGTACTTC. This translates into CASNIEGAGSYEQYF.

At least ten counts were recorded for this clonotype. This chain's CDR3 is CASSLPGPTGNQPQHF. The CDR3 bases are TGTGCCAGCAGTTTACCGGGACCAACAGGTAATCAGCCCCAGCATTTT. The chain employs TRBV28 and TRBJ1-5; TRBD1 is a possible D gene (5 bases). The CDR3 spans 16 residues. CDR1 is MDHEN, CDR2 SYDVKM, per germline. V lost 2 bases and J 4 bases, leaving 15 bases between the germline ends.

This clonotype was seen ten or more times. V and J are TRBV6-1 and TRBJ2-7; unclear D gene. CDR3 size: 14 residues. V lost 7 bases to trimming and J lost 6 bases, with 19 bases between them. Germline loops: CDR1 MNHNS, CDR2 SASEGT. The CDR3 loop is CASTPAFPLGEQYF. The CDR3 bases are TGTGCCAGCACCCCGGCCTTCCCGCTAGGCGAGCAGTACTTC.

This clonotype came up a few times. The chain carries TRBV27 and TRBJ2-2, with D tentatively TRBD1 (5 bases). V lost 0 bases to trimming and J lost 4 bases, with 24 bases between them. Germline V lookup: CDR1 MNHEY, CDR2 SMNVEV (reference sequence). The CDR3 length is 20 residues. CDR3 coding DNA: TGTGCCAGCAGTTTATCATTAGGGGCGGCGGAGCGAAGCGTCACCGGGGAGCTGTTTTTT. Translating gives CASSLSLGAAERSVTGELFF.

This clonotype occurred many times. This chain connects TRBV6-2 or TRBV6-3 to TRBJ2-7; TRBD2 matches 11 bases. The germline CDR1 and CDR2 sequences are MNHEY and SVGEGT. Germline trimming cut 2 bases from V and 5 bases from J; bases unmatched to any gene: 11. This CDR3 comprises 17 residues. Here the CDR3 DNA reads TGTGCCAGCAGTTACATGGGACTAGCGGTCCTCGGGAACGAGCAGTACTTC. Its translation is CASSYMGLAVLGNEQYF.

This rearrangement joins TRBV20-1 to TRBJ2-7; the D gene is possibly TRBD2 (5 bases). This CDR3 has 15 residues. With 3 bases removed from V and 7 bases from J, the gap between germline ends came to 22 bases. Per germline, CDR1 DFQATT and CDR2 SNEGSKA (reference sequence). The CDR3 coding sequence is TGCAGTGCTAGTCGCAGACTCCTCATACCGGGGGAGCAGTACTTC. As protein: CSASRRLLIPGEQYF.

In this sample, this clonotype turned up many times. The chain is built from TRBV28 and TRBJ2-3; TRBD2 matches 12 bases. The CDR3 is 20 amino acids. Germline lookup yields CDR1 MDHEN and CDR2 SYDVKM. Trimming at V came to 6 bases and at J to 4 bases, leaving 20 bases not matched to a gene. CDR3 region: CASRRPPGLAGKRVADTQYF. The CDR3 bases are TGTGCCAGCAGACGACCCCCGGGACTAGCGGGCAAGAGGGTGGCAGATACGCAGTATTTT. The full variable domain, completed using reference TRBV28 and TRBJ2-3, is DVKVTQSSRYLVKRTGEKVFLECVQDMDHENMFWYRQDPGLGLRLIYFSYDVKMKEKGDIPEGYSVSREKKERFSLILESASTNQTSMYLCASRRPPGLAGKRVADTQYFGPGTRLTVL.

This clonotype was counted at least ten times. The chain carries TRBV27 and TRBJ2-6; perhaps D is TRBD1 or TRBD2 (7 bases each). Per germline, CDR1 MNHEY and CDR2 SMNVEV (reference sequence). CDR3 length: 17 residues. Between the trimmed V and J ends, which lost 0 bases and 2 bases, there was a span of 11 bases. CDR3 region: CASSLSAGGAGANVLTF. CDR3 in DNA: TGTGCCAGCAGTTTATCTGCAGGGGGGGCTGGGGCCAACGTCCTGACTTTC.

This clonotype was detected only a few times. Sequence at one end of the junction differs from germline and may be a read error. This chain connects TRBV28 to TRBJ1-2, with 8 bases lining up with TRBD1. CDR3 size: 15 residues. Germline CDR1 reads MDHEN; CDR2 reads SYDVKM. The CDR3 reads CASTVRQGIDYDYTF. The CDR3 nucleotides are TGTGCCAGCACCGTACGACAGGGGATCGACTATGACTACACCTTC.

This clonotype was seen repeatedly, ten times or more. V is TRBV20-1 and J is TRBJ2-5, with D hard to call. CDR3 length: 18 amino acids. Between the trimmed V and J ends, which lost 0 bases and 3 bases, there was a span of 23 bases. Germline CDR1 is DFQATT and CDR2 is SNEGSKA (reference sequence). DNA of the CDR3: TGCAGTGCTAGAGATATTCGCCTGGGATACGCCACCGAAGAGACCCAGTACTTC. Translation: CSARDIRLGYATEETQYF.

The sample holds a few counts of this clonotype. The V call is TRBV28, the J call TRBJ2-7; tentatively, D is TRBD1 or TRBD2 (6 bases each). The CDR3 is 14 residues long. Germline loops: CDR1 MDHEN, CDR2 SYDVKM. With 6 bases removed from V and 2 bases from J, the gap between germline ends came to 14 bases. The CDR3 is CASSWGDITYEQYF. The CDR3 DNA reads TGTGCCAGCAGCTGGGGGGACATTACCTACGAGCAGTACTTC.